The next 7 T cell receptor beta chains were all read from a single sample in a study of T cell responses to AZD1222 COVID-19 vaccine. Produced via immunoSEQ multiplex PCR; TCRdb's table is partial and in-frame only. The table includes approximately 90,000 clones, about 86% detected once. The sequencing used peripheral blood, collected on day 0 of AZD1222 vaccination. The receptors stem from an adult in good health.

The chain links TRBV19 to TRBJ2-7; 7 nucleotides line up with TRBD2. The V and J ends lost 10 bases and 4 bases, in that order; junction bases with no gene match: 13. Germline lookup yields CDR1 LNHDA and CDR2 SQIVND (reference sequence). The CDR3 totals 14 residues. The CDR3 spells CATQTGREGYEQYF. CDR3 coding DNA: TGTGCCACCCAGACGGGGAGGGAAGGGTACGAGCAGTACTTC.

The gene calls are TRBV19 and TRBJ1-1; D unclear. The CDR3 is 14 residues long. The V end lost 6 bases, the J end lost 1 base, and 12 bases lay between the germline ends. CDR1 and CDR2 from the germline V gene are LNHDA and SQIVND (reference sequence). CDR3 protein: CASRKRLTNTEAFF. CDR3 bases: TGTGCCAGTAGGAAAAGACTGACGAACACTGAAGCTTTCTTT.

The gene calls are TRBV3-1 (or the pseudogene TRBV3-2) and TRBJ1-4; D is unresolved. This CDR3 has 16 amino acids. CDR1 is LGHDT, CDR2 YNNKEL, per germline (reference sequence). V was pared by 5 bases and J by 3 bases, with 16 bases between. The CDR3 DNA reads TGTGCCAGCAGCTCGACTTTTGGTGGGTCTAATGAAAAACTGTTTTTT. This gives the protein CASSSTFGGSNEKLFF.

The CDR3 bases are TGTGCCAGCAGTTTGACAGGGTTCACTGAAGCTTTCTTT. Its translation is CASSLTGFTEAFF. The V call is TRBV12-3 or TRBV12-4, the J call TRBJ1-1, with 7 bases lining up with TRBD1. The trim removed 3 bases at V and 4 bases at J, leaving 2 bases unmatched. The CDR3 runs to 13 residues.

The rearrangement joins TRBV28 to TRBJ1-1; 8 positions match TRBD1. The CDR3 totals 15 residues. Germline V gene data show CDR1 as MDHEN and CDR2 as SYDVKM. V shed 10 bases and J 0 bases; nucleotides not matched to a gene: 10. Here the CDR3 reads CATFGQGRMNTEAFF. CDR3 DNA: TGTGCCACCTTCGGACAGGGACGCATGAACACTGAAGCTTTCTTT. The full variable domain, its missing parts supplied by reference TRBV28 and TRBJ1-1, is DVKVTQSSRYLVKRTGEKVFLECVQDMDHENMFWYRQDPGLGLRLIYFSYDVKMKEKGDIPEGYSVSREKKERFSLILESASTNQTSMYLCATFGQGRMNTEAFFGQGTRLTVV.

The chain uses TRBV28 and TRBJ1-2; D unresolved. The CDR3 contains 11 residues. Germline CDR1 is MDHEN and CDR2 is SYDVKM. Deletions cut 5 bases from V and 2 bases from J, with 3 bases between. The CDR3 region is CASSQNYGYTF. For the CDR3, the DNA is TGTGCCAGCAGTCAAAACTATGGCTACACCTTC.

Turning to this clone: Other DNA sequences in the same sample also yield this CDR3. The rearrangement uses TRBV6-5 and TRBJ2-1; TRBD1 matches 9 bases. After removal of 0 bases from V and 2 bases from J, the junction contained 2 bases not matched to a gene. Germline CDR1 MNHEY, CDR2 SVGAGI. The CDR3 runs 16 residues. CDR3 DNA: TGTGCCAGCAGTTACTCCAACAGGGGGCCCTACAATGAGCAGTTCTTC. This sequence encodes CASSYSNRGPYNEQFF.